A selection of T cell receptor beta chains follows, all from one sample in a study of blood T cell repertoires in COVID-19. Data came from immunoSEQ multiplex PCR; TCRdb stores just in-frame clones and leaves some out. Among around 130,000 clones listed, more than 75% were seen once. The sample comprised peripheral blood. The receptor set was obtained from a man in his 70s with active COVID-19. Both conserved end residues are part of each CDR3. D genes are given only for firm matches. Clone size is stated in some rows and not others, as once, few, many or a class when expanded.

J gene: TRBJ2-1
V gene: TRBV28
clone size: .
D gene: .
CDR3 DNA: TGTGCCAGCAAGGGACACCGAGAAAATGAGCAGTTCTTC
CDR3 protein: CASKGHRENEQFF

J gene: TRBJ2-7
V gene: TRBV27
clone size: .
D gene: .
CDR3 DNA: TGTGCCAGCAGCCGTGGTGGACTACCCTACGAGCAGTACTTC
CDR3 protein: CASSRGGLPYEQYF

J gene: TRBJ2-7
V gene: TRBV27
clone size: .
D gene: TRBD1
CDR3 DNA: TGTGCCAGCAGTTTCCGGGACAGGGCCTACGAGCAGTACTTC
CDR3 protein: CASSFRDRAYEQYF

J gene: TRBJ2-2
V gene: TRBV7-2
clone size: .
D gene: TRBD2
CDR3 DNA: TGTGCCAGCAGCTTAGGGCTAGCGGGAGTCTCCGGGGAGCTGTTTTTT
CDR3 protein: CASSLGLAGVSGELFF

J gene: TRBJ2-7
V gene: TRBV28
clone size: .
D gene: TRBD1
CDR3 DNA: TGTGCCAGCAGTATCCTAACAGGGGGCGTTCCCTACGAGCAGTACTTC
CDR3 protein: CASSILTGGVPYEQYF

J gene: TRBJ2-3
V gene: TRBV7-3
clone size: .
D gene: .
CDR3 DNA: TGTGCCAGCAGCTTAATGGGCGAACCAGATACGCAGTATTTT
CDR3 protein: CASSLMGEPDTQYF

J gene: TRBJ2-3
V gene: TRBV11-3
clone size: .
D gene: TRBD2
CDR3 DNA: TGTGCCAGCAGCTCCCCCAAAACTAGCGGAGGGGCAGATACGCAGTATTTT
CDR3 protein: CASSSPKTSGGADTQYF

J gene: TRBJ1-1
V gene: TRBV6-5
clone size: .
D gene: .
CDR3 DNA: TGTGCCAGCAGTTACTCGGCGGCCGCAAACACTGAAGCTTTCTTT
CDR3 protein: CASSYSAAANTEAFF

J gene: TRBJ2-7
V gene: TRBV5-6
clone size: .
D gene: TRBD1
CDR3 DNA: TGTGCCAGCAGCTGGGGGACAGGAGACGAGCAGTACTTC
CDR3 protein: CASSWGTGDEQYF

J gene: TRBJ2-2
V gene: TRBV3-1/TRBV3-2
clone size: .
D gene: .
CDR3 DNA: TGTGCCAGCAGCCAAGGACTTTCTACCGGGGAGCTGTTTTTT
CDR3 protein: CASSQGLSTGELFF

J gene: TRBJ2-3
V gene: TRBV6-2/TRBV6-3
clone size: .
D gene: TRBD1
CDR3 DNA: TGTGCCAGCAGTTACTCGACAGGGTCAGATACGCAGTATTTT
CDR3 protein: CASSYSTGSDTQYF

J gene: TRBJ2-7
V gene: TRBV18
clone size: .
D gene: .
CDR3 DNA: TGTGCCAGCTCACCAACGGGGATAGTCTCCTACGAGCAGTACTTC
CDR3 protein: CASSPTGIVSYEQYF

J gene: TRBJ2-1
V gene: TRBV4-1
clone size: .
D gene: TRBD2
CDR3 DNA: TGCGCCAGCAGCCCCGGACCGGGAGGGACCTACAATGAGCAGTTCTTC
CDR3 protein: CASSPGPGGTYNEQFF

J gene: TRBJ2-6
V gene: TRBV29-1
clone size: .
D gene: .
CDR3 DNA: TGCAGCGTTGAAGACGAGGGATCTGGGGCCAACGTCCTGACTTTC
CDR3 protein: CSVEDEGSGANVLTF

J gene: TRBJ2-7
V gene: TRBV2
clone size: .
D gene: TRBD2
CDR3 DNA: TGTGCCAGGGGACTAGGTCCCACCTACGAGCAGTACTTC
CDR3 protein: CARGLGPTYEQYF

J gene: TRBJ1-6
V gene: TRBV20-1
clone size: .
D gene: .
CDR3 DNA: TGCAGTGCTAGCGGTTCACCCCTCCACTTT
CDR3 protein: CSASGSPLHF

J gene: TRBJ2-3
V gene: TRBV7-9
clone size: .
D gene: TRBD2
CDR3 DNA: TGTGCCAGCAGCCACAGGGGACTAGCGGGAGCAGATACGCAGTATTTT
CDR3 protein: CASSHRGLAGADTQYF

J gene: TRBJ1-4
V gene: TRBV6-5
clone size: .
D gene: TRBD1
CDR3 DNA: TGTGCCAGCAGTTTACAGGGGATGTATGAAAAACTGTTTTTT
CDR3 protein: CASSLQGMYEKLFF

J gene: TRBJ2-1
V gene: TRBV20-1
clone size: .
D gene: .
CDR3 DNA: TGCAGTGCTAGTTCGGTCGATGAGCAGTTCTTC
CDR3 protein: CSASSVDEQFF

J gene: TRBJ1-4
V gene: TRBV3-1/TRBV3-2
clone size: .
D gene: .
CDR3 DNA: TGTGCCAGCAGCCAGGACATGAAAACTAATGAAAAACTGTTTTTT
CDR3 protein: CASSQDMKTNEKLFF

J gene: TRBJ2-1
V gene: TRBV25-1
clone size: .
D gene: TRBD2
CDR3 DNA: TGTGCCAGCAGTGAAGTGGTTAGCGGGAGTCGGGTTGAGCAGTTCTTC
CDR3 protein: CASSEVVSGSRVEQFF

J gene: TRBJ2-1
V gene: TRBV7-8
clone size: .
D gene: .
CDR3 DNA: TGTGCCAGCAGCTTAGTGCCGTCGGAGAATGAGCAGTTCTTC
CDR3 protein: CASSLVPSENEQFF

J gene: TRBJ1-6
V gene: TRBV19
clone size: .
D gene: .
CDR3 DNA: TGTGCCAGTAGTATTTCACAAGGCGGTTCACCCCTCCACTTT
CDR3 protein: CASSISQGGSPLHF

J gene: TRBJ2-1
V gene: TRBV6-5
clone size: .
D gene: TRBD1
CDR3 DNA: TGTGCCAGCAGGTCCGACAGGGGGGTCCCCAATGAGCAGTTCTTC
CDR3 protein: CASRSDRGVPNEQFF

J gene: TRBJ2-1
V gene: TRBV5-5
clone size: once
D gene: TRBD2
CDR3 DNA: TGTGCCAGCAGCTGGCGGCCGGGACTAGCGAGCTCCTACAATGAGCAGTTCTTC
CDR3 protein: CASSWRPGLASSYNEQFF

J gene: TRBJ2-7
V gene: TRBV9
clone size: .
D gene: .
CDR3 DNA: TGTGCCAGCAGCCCCCAGGGCTACGAGCAGTACTTC
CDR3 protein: CASSPQGYEQYF

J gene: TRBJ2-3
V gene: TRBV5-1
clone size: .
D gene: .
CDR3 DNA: TGCGCCAGCAGCTTGGTCGGAGGGAGCACAGATACGCAGTATTTT
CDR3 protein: CASSLVGGSTDTQYF

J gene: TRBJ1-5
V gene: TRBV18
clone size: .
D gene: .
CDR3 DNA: TGTGCCAGCTCAGTGGACAGTATCAATCAGCCCCAGCATTTT
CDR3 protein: CASSVDSINQPQHF

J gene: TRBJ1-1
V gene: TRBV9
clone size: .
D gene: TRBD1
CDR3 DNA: TGTGCCAGCAGCGTGGGGGACAGAAGAATGAACACTGAAGCTTTCTTT
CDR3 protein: CASSVGDRRMNTEAFF

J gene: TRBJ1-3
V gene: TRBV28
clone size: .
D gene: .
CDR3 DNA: TGTGCCAGCAGCGTAGGAGTCTCTGGAAACACCATATATTTT
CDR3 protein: CASSVGVSGNTIYF

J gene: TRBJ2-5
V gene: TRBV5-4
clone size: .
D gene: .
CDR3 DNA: TGTGCCAGCAGCATGAGTCACCAAGAGACCCAGTACTTC
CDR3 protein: CASSMSHQETQYF

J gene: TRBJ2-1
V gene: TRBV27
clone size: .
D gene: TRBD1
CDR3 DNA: TGTGCCAGCAGGACAGGGGGCCGTGTTGAGCAGTTCTTC
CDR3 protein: CASRTGGRVEQFF